This TCR beta chain was sequenced in a study of cytomegalovirus exposure and HLA in healthy donors. The length of the CDR3 is 16 residues. V gave up 0 bases and J gave up 7 bases; unmatched junction bases: 9. Germline CDR1 SGDLS, CDR2 YYNGEE. 13 Jbeta primers and 60 Vbeta primers were used for the PCR. The protocol was immunoSEQ multiplex PCR, while the TCRdb copy is restricted to in-frame clones and leaves out a portion. Of more than 200,000 clones listed, about 83% were seen once; the top ten hold 15% to 19%. This TCR came from a man between 35 and 55 years old in good health and CMV-seronegative. The rearrangement uses TRBV9 and TRBJ1-3; 8 bases match TRBD1. Sequencing was carried out using PBMCs. CDR3 in amino acids: CASSVGAGQERNTIYF. CDR3 nucleotides: TGTGCCAGCAGCGTAGGGGCGGGACAGGAGCGTAACACCATATATTTT.